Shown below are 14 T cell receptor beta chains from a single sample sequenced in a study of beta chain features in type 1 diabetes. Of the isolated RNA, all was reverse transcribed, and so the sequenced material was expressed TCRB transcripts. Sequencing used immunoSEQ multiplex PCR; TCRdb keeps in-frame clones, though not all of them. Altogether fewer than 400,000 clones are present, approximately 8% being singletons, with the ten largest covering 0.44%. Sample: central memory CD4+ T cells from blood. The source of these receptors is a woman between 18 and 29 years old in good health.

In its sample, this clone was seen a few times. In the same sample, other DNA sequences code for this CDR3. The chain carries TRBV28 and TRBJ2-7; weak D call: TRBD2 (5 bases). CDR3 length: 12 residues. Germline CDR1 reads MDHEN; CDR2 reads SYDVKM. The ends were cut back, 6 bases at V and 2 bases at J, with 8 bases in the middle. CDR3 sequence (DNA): TGTGCCAGCAGCCGGGGTCCCTACGAGCAGTACTTC. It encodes CASSRGPYEQYF.

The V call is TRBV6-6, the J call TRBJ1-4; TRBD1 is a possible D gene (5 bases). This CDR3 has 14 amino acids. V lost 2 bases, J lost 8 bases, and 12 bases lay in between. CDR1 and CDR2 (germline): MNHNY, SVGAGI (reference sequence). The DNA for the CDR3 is TGTGCCAGCAGTTACGGGCTCTCAGGGGAAAAACTGTTTTTT. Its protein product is CASSYGLSGEKLFF.

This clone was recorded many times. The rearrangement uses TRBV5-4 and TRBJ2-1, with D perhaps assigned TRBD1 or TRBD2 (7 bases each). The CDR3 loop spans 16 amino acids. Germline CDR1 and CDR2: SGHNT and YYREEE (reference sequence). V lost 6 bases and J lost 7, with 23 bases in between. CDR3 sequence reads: CASTPGGAAGENEQFF. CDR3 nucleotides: TGTGCCAGCACCCCAGGGGGGGCGGCCGGAGAGAATGAGCAGTTCTTC.

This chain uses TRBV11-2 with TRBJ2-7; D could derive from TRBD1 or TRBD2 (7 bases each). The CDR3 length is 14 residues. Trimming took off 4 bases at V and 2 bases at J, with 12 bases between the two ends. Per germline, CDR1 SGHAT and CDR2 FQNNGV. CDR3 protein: CASSSSGGAYEQYF. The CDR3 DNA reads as TGTGCCAGCAGCTCCTCAGGGGGGGCCTACGAGCAGTACTTC.

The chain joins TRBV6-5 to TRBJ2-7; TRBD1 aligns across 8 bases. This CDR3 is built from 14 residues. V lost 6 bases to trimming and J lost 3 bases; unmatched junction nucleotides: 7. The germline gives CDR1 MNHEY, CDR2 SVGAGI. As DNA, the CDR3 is TGTGCCAGCAGCTACAAAGGGACAGGCTACGAGCAGTACTTC. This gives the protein CASSYKGTGYEQYF.

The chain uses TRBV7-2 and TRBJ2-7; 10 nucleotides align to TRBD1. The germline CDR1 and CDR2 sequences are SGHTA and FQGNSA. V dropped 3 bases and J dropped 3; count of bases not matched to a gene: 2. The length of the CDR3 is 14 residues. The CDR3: CASSLGQGYYEQYF. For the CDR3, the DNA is TGTGCCAGCAGCTTGGGACAGGGGTACTACGAGCAGTACTTC.

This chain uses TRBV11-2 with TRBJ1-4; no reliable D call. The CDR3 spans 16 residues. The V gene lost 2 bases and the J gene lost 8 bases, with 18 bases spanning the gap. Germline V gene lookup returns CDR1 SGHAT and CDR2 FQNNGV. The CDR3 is CASSLLPNPDFEKLFF. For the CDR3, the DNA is TGTGCCAGCAGCTTATTACCAAACCCCGACTTCGAAAAACTGTTTTTT. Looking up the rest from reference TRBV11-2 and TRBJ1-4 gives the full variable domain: EAGVAQSPRYKIIEKRQSVAFWCNPISGHATLYWYQQILGQGPKLLIQFQNNGVVDDSQLPKDRFSAERLKGVDSTLKIQPAKLEDSAVYLCASSLLPNPDFEKLFFGSGTQLSVL.

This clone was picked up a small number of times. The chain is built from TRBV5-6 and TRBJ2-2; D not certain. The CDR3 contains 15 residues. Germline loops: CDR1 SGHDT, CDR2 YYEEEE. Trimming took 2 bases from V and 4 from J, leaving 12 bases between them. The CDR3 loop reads CASSFRTAITGELFF. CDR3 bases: TGTGCCAGCAGCTTCCGAACAGCGATCACCGGGGAGCTGTTTTTT.

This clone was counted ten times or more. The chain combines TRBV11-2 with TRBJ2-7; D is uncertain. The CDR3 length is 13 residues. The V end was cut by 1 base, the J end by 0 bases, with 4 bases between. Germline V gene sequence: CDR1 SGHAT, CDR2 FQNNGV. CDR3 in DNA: TGTGCCAGCAGCTTAGGGGCCTCCTACGAGCAGTACTTC. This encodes CASSLGASYEQYF.

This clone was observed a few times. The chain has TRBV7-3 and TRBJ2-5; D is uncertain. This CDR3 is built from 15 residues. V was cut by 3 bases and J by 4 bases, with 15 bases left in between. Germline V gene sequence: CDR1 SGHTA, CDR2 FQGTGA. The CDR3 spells CASSFDNPGLETQYF. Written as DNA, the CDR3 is TGTGCCAGCAGCTTCGACAACCCTGGGTTAGAGACCCAGTACTTC.

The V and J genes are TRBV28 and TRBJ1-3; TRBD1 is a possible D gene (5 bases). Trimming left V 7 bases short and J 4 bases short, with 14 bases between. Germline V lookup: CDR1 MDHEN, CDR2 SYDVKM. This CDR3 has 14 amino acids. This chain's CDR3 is CASTFRGWGNTIYF. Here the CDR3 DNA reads TGTGCCAGCACCTTCCGGGGGTGGGGAAACACCATATATTTT.

The CDR3 DNA reads as TGTGCCAGCTGTGGGAGTACCTCCTACGAGCAGTACTTC. Protein sequence: CASCGSTSYEQYF. The V and J genes are TRBV28 and TRBJ2-7; perhaps TRBD2 as D (5 bases). This CDR3 comprises 13 residues. Germline-derived CDR1 and CDR2 are MDHEN and SYDVKM. Trimming removed 8 bases from V and 0 bases from J, with 11 bases in between.

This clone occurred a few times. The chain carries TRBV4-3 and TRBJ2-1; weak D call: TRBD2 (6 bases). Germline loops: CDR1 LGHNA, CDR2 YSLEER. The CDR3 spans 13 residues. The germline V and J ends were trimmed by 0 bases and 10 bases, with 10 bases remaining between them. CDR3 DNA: TGCGCCAGCAGCCAAGACCTTGGGGGGGAGCAGTTCTTC. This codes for CASSQDLGGEQFF.

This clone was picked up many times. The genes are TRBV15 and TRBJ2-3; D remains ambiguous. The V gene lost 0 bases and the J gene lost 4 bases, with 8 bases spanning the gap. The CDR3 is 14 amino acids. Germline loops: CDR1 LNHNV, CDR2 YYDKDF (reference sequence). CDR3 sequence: CATSRDLAADTQYF. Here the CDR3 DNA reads TGTGCCACCAGCAGAGATCTCGCGGCAGATACGCAGTATTTT. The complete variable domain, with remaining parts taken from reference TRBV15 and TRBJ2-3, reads DAMVIQNPRYQVTQFGKPVTLSCSQTLNHNVMYWYQQKSSQAPKLLFHYYDKDFNNEADTPDNFQSRRPNTSFCFLDIRSPGLGDTAMYLCATSRDLAADTQYFGPGTRLTVL.